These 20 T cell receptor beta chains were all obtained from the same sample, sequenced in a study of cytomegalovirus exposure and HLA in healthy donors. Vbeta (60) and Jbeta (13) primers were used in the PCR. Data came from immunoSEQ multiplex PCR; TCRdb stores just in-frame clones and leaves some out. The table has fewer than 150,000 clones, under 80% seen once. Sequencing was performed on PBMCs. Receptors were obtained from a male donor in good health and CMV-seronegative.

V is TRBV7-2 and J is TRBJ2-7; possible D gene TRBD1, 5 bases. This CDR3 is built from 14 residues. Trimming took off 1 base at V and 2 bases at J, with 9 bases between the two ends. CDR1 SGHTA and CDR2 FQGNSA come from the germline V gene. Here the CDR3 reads CASSLDQGAYEQYF. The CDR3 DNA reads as TGTGCCAGCAGCTTAGATCAGGGCGCCTACGAGCAGTACTTC.

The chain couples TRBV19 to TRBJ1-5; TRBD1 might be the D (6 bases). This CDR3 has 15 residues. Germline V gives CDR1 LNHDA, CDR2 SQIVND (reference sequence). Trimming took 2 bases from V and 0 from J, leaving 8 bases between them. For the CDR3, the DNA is TGTGCCAGTAGTATATACAGGGATAGCAATCAGCCCCAGCATTTT. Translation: CASSIYRDSNQPQHF.

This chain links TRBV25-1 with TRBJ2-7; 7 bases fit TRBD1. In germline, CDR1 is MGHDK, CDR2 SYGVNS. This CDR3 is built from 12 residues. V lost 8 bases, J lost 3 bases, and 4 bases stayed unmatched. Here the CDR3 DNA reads TGTGCCAGCGACCAGGGGGACTACGAGCAGTACTTC. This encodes CASDQGDYEQYF.

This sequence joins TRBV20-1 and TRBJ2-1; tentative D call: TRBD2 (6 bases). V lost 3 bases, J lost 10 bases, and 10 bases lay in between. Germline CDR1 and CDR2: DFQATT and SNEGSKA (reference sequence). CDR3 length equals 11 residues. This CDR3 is CSASSSVEQFF. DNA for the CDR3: TGCAGTGCTAGCTCTAGCGTAGAGCAGTTCTTC.

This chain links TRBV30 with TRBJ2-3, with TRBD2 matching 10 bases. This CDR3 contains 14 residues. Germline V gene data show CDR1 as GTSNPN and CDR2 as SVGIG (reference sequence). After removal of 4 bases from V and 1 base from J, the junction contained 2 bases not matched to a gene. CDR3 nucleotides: TGTGCCTGGACCCTAGCGGGAGGCACAGATACGCAGTATTTT. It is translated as CAWTLAGGTDTQYF.

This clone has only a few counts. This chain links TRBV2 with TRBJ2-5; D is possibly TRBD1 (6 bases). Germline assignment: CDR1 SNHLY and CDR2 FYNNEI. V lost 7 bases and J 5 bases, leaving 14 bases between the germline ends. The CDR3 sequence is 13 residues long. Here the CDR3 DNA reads TGTGCCAGCACCGCAGACAGGTTTGAGACCCAGTACTTC. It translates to CASTADRFETQYF.

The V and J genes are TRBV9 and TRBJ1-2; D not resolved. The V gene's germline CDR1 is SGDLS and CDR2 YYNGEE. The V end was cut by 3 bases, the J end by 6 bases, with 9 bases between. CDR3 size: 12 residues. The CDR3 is CASSGQDDGYTF. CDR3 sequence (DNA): TGTGCCAGCAGCGGGCAAGATGATGGCTACACCTTC.

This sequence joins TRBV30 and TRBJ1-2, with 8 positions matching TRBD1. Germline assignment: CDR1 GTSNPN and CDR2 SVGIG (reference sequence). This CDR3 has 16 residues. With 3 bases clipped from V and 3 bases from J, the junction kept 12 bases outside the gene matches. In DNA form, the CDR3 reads TGTGCCTGGAGCGAAGTCTCCAGGGGGCCGGACTATGGCTACACCTTC. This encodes CAWSEVSRGPDYGYTF.

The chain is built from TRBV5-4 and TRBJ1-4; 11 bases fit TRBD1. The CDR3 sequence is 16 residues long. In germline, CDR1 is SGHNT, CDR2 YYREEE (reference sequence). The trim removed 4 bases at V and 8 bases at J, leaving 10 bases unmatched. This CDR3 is CASSAGTGGLREKLFF. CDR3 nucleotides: TGTGCCAGCAGCGCGGGGACAGGGGGTTTACGGGAAAAACTGTTTTTT.

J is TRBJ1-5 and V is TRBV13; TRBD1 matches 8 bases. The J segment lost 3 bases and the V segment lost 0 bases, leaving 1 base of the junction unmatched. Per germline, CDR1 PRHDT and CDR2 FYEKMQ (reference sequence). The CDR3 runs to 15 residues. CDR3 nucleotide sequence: TGTGCCAGCAGCTTAGGGACAGGGGACAATCAGCCCCAGCATTTT. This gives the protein CASSLGTGDNQPQHF.

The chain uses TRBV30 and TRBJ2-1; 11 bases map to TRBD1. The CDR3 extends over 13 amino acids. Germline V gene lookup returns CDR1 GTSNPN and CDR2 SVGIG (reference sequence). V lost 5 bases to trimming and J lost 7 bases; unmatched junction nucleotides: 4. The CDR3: CAWAGTGGNEQFF. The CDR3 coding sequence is TGTGCCTGGGCCGGGACAGGGGGGAATGAGCAGTTCTTC.

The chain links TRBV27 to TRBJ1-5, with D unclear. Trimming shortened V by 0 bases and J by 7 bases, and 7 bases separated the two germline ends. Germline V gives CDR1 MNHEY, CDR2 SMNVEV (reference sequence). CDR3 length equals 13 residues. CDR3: CASSLSLRQPQHF. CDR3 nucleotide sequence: TGTGCCAGCAGTTTATCACTCCGACAGCCCCAGCATTTT.

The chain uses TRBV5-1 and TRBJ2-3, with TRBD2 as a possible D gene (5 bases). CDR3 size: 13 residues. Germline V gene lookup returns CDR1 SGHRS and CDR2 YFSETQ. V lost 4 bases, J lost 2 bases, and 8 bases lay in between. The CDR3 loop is CASSPGYTDTQYF. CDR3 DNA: TGCGCCAGCAGCCCGGGGTACACAGATACGCAGTATTTT.

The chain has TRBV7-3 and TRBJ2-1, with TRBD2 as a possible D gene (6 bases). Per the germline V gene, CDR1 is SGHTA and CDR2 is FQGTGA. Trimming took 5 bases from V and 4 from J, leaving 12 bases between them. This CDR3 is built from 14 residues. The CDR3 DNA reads TGTGCCAGCAGCCCCCGGGACTTATACAATGAGCAGTTCTTC. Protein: CASSPRDLYNEQFF.

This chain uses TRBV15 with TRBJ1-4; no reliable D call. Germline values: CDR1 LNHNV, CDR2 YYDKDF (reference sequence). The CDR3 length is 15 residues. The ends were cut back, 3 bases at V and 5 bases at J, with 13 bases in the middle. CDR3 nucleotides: TGTGCCACCAGCAGTGTTATAAGTCGGAATGAAAAACTGTTTTTT. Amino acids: CATSSVISRNEKLFF.

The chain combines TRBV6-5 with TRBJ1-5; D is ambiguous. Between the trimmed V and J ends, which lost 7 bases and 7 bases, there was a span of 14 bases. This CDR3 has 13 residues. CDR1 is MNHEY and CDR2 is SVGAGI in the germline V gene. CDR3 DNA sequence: TGTGCCAGCACCGGATCTAAGGAGCAGCCCCAGCATTTT. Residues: CASTGSKEQPQHF.

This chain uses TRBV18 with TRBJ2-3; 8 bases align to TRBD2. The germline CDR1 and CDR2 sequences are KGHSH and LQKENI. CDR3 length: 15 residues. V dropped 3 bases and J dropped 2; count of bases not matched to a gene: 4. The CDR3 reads CASSPKAGDTDTQYF. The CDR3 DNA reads TGTGCCAGCTCACCGAAAGCGGGGGACACAGATACGCAGTATTTT. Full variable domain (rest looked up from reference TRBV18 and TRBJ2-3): NAGVMQNPRHLVRRRGQEARLRCSPMKGHSHVYWYRQLPEEGLKFMVYLQKENIIDESGMPKERFSAEFPKEGPSILRIQQVVRGDSAAYFCASSPKAGDTDTQYFGPGTRLTVL.

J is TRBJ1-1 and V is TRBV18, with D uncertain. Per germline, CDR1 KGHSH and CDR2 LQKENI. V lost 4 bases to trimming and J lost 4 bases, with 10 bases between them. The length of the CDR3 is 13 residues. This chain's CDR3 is CASSQGGITEAFF. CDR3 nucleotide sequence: TGTGCCAGCTCACAAGGAGGCATCACTGAAGCTTTCTTT.

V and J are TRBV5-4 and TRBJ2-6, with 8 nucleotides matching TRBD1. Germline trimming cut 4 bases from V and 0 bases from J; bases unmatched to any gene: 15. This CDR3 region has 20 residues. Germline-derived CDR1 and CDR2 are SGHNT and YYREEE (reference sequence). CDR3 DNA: TGTGCCAGCAGCCCGAAACATACAGGGGGTGGGATCTCTGGGGCCAACGTCCTGACTTTC. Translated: CASSPKHTGGGISGANVLTF.

CDR3 in amino acids: CASITGSANQPQHF. The CDR3, as DNA: TGTGCCAGCATTACAGGGTCAGCCAATCAGCCCCAGCATTTT. The rearrangement uses TRBV6-5 and TRBJ1-5; D possibly corresponds to TRBD1 (6 bases). V dropped 7 bases and J dropped 3 bases, with 13 bases sitting between them. The CDR3 has 14 amino acids. Germline assignment: CDR1 MNHEY and CDR2 SVGAGI.